One sample yielded the 27 T cell receptor beta chains listed below, sequenced in a study of T cell clonality in common variable immunodeficiency. The data were produced by immunoSEQ multiplex PCR, yet TCRdb's version contains in-frame clones alone and is incomplete. The sample is made up of approximately 44,000 clones, none counted only once. The sequencing input was peripheral blood mononuclear cells. These receptors were collected from a person aged 18-69 years in good health.

This clone showed up many times. The part of the CDR3 DNA that was read is TGCAGTGCTAGAGGGAGGGCCAGGCGGGGTACCTCCTACGAG. Amino acid sequence: CSARGRARRGTSYE. The full CDR3 is CSARGRARRGTSYEQYF. The gene calls are TRBV20-1 and TRBJ2-7, with D possibly matching TRBD2 (6 bases). The CDR3 is cut off 3 residues early in the read; its end comes from the germline J gene. Germline V gene lookup returns CDR1 DFQATT and CDR2 SNEGSKA (reference sequence). The ends were cut back, 1 base at V and 0 bases at J, with 19 bases in the middle. The CDR3 covers 17 residues.

This clone was observed at least ten times. The read stops 3 residues short of the end of the CDR3; the missing end is completed from the germline J gene. The chain recombines TRBV20-1 with TRBJ2-3, with TRBD1 identical over 7 bases. The V gene end was trimmed by 5 bases and the J gene end by 2 bases; junction bases not matched to a gene: 16. This CDR3 is 17 amino acids long. Germline V CDR1 and CDR2: DFQATT, SNEGSKA (reference sequence). The CDR3 bases that were read are TGCAGTGCTGACGGAGAACAGGGGATCCGTCCCACAGATACG. Amino acids: CSADGEQGIRPTDT. In full, the CDR3 reads CSADGEQGIRPTDTQYF.

This clone was counted at least ten times. Read sequence stops 3 residues before the CDR3 end, and the germline J gene provides the missing end. V and J are TRBV18 and TRBJ1-6, with 8 bases that match TRBD1. The germline V gene encodes CDR1 KGHSH and CDR2 LQKENI. With 2 bases clipped from V and 10 bases from J, the junction kept 4 bases outside the gene matches. The CDR3 is 14 amino acids. The part of the CDR3 DNA that was read is TGTGCCAGCTCACCAGCGACAGGGGAATCACCC. Translation: CASSPATGESP. The whole CDR3 protein is CASSPATGESPLHF.

This clone was found many times. Partial CDR3 DNA: TGCGCCAGCAGCTTGAAGGCTACTGAA. This translates into CASSLKATE. The whole CDR3 reads CASSLKATEAFF. The rearrangement uses TRBV5-1 and TRBJ1-1; D not certain. The read ends 3 residues shy of where the CDR3 ends; the end is completed using the germline J gene. The CDR3 runs to 12 residues. Trimming took off 1 base at V and 5 bases at J, with 6 bases between the two ends. The germline V gene encodes CDR1 SGHRS and CDR2 YFSETQ.

This clone was counted many times. The CDR3 is cut off 3 residues early in the read; its end comes from the germline J gene. The chain carries TRBV18 and TRBJ1-1; D uncertain. Germline V gives CDR1 KGHSH, CDR2 LQKENI. This CDR3 region has 14 residues. The CDR3 reads CASSPGSGFGVAFF. The part of the CDR3 DNA that was read is TGTGCCAGCTCACCCGGGTCTGGTTTTGGAGTA.

This clone was detected ten times or more. The read halts 3 residues ahead of the CDR3 end, with the missing end drawn from the germline J gene. The rearrangement links TRBV6-2 or TRBV6-3 to TRBJ2-1, with D unresolved. CDR1 is MNHEY, CDR2 SVGEGT, per germline. The V gene lost 3 bases and the J gene lost 6 bases, with 15 bases spanning the gap. The CDR3 sequence is 15 residues long. CDR3 bases read: TGTGCCAGCAGTTATTCAGAACCCGAAGGCAATGAG. Encoded protein: CASSYSEPEGNE. The CDR3 reads in full as CASSYSEPEGNEQFF.

In this sample, this clone turned up many times. The CDR3 region is CASRPSGLSTDTQYF. CDR3 bases read: TGTGCCAGTAGGCCTAGCGGGCTGAGCACAGATACG. V gene TRBV19 combines with J gene TRBJ2-3; 8 bases are shared with TRBD2. Sequencing ends 3 residues short of the CDR3 end; the germline J gene provides the rest. The CDR3 runs to 15 residues. Germline CDR1 is LNHDA and CDR2 is SQIVND (reference sequence). Trimming took 6 bases from V and 0 from J; bases not matched to a gene: 5.

This clone was counted at least ten times. CDR3 DNA (partial): TGTGCCAGCAGCTTAGTGGAAGGGCCCCTAAGGCCC. Its translation: CASSLVEGPLRP. The full CDR3 sequence reads CASSLVEGPLRPQHF. The gene calls are TRBV5-8 and TRBJ1-5; D unclear. The read finishes 3 residues shy of the CDR3 end, and the germline J gene is used to complete it. V lost 2 bases and J lost 9, with 18 bases in between. This CDR3 comprises 15 residues. Germline loops: CDR1 SGHTS, CDR2 YDEGEE.

This clone was recorded many times. From the germline J gene comes the end of the CDR3, since the read stops 3 residues before it. This sequence joins TRBV5-1 and TRBJ2-5; tentative D call: TRBD1 (6 bases). Germline CDR1 and CDR2: SGHRS and YFSETQ. V gave up 4 bases and J gave up 3 bases, with 13 bases separating them. This CDR3 contains 14 residues. CDR3 residues: CASSIQGPEETQYF. The part of the CDR3 DNA that was read is TGCGCCAGCAGCATACAGGGCCCCGAAGAGACC.

This clone was detected a few times. Coverage ceases 3 residues before the CDR3 finishes, and the germline J gene fills in the end. The chain carries TRBV6-4 and TRBJ2-5; 10 nucleotides align to TRBD2. V lost 4 bases, J lost 1 base, and 0 bases stayed unmatched. Per germline, CDR1 MRHNA and CDR2 SNTAGT. This CDR3 has 14 amino acids. The sequenced part of the CDR3 DNA is TGTGCCAGCAGTGCTAGCGGGGGCCAAGAGACC. This sequence encodes CASSASGGQET. The whole CDR3 reads CASSASGGQETQYF.

This clone was recorded many times. The CDR3 end falls 3 residues outside the read, so it is completed with the germline J gene. V is TRBV5-1 and J is TRBJ2-7, with 9 bases matching TRBD1. The CDR3 runs 17 residues. The ends lost 0 bases at V and 5 bases at J; junction bases unmatched: 12. Germline CDR1 is SGHRS and CDR2 is YFSETQ. The sequenced part of the CDR3 DNA is TGCGCCAGCAGCTTGGAAAACCGCGGGACAGGGCTCAACGAG. Amino acid sequence: CASSLENRGTGLNE. The complete CDR3 reads CASSLENRGTGLNEQYF.

This clone was seen only a few times. The sequenced fragment ends 3 residues before the CDR3 boundary, so the rest is inferred from the germline J gene. The chain employs TRBV7-3 and TRBJ1-2; TRBD1 matches at 7 bases. This CDR3 has 14 amino acids. CDR1 and CDR2 (germline): SGHTA, FQGTGA. Incomplete CDR3 DNA: TGTGCCAGCAGCCCGACAGGGAATCAAAACATC. It encodes CASSPTGNQNI. In full, the CDR3 is CASSPTGNQNIYTF.

This clone was seen many times. The missing CDR3 end, 3 residues past where the read stops, is filled in from the germline J gene. The chain joins TRBV20-1 to TRBJ1-5, with 7 bases aligning to TRBD1. Looked up from germline, CDR1 is DFQATT and CDR2 is SNEGSKA (reference sequence). J was trimmed by 6 bases and V by 5 bases; bases with no gene match: 7. This CDR3 has 13 residues. CDR3: CSASDRVFQPQHF. The sequenced part of the CDR3 DNA is TGCAGTGCTTCCGACAGGGTCTTTCAGCCC.

This clone occurred many times. Read coverage stops 3 residues before the CDR3 terminus; the germline J gene supplies the remainder. The J gene is TRBJ2-3, the V gene TRBV5-4; 7 nucleotides align to TRBD1. The CDR3 is made up of 15 amino acids. The trim removed 4 bases at V and 2 bases at J, leaving 7 bases unmatched. CDR1 and CDR2 from the germline V gene are SGHNT and YYREEE (reference sequence). CDR3 protein: CASSVIDRDTDTQYF. CDR3 DNA (partial): TGTGCCAGCAGCGTAATCGACAGGGACACAGATACG.

This clone was found a few times. The read gets to within 3 residues of the CDR3 end, and the germline J gene fills in the rest. Other DNA sequences in the sample encode the same CDR3. V gene TRBV11-2 combines with J gene TRBJ1-2; no definite D call. The CDR3 extends over 13 amino acids. Germline V gene sequence: CDR1 SGHAT, CDR2 FQNNGV. Trimming removed 0 bases at V and 2 bases at J, with 4 bases between. The sequenced CDR3 bases are TGTGCCAGCAGCTTAGACAGAAACTATGGC. Amino acid sequence: CASSLDRNYG. The entire CDR3 protein is CASSLDRNYGYTF.

This clone was found many times. The DNA ends 3 residues before the CDR3 does, and the rest of the CDR3 is filled in from the germline J gene. The V gene is TRBV13, the J gene TRBJ1-4, with 9 positions matching TRBD1. Germline CDR1 and CDR2: PRHDT and FYEKMQ (reference sequence). CDR3 length: 16 amino acids. After removal of 3 bases from V and 0 bases from J, the junction contained 2 bases not matched to a gene. The covered CDR3 bases are TGTGCCAGCAGCTTTCGACAGGGGGCAACTAATGAAAAA. Translation: CASSFRQGATNEK. The CDR3 in full is CASSFRQGATNEKLFF. The full variable domain, with the rest looked up from reference TRBV13 and TRBJ1-4, is AAGVIQSPRHLIKEKRETATLKCYPIPRHDTVYWYQQGPGQDPQFLISFYEKMQSDKGSIPDRFSAQQFSDYHSELNMSSLELGDSALYFCASSFRQGATNEKLFFGSGTQLSVL.

This clone was picked up many times. The sequence runs out 3 residues before the end of the CDR3; the remainder is reconstructed from the germline J gene. The V call is TRBV7-9, the J call TRBJ1-5, with 8 positions matching TRBD1. CDR3 length equals 14 residues. V gave up 3 bases and J gave up 4 bases; unmatched junction bases: 2. CDR1 and CDR2 (germline): SEHNR, FQNEAQ (reference sequence). The CDR3 sequence: CASSFTGGNQPQHF. CDR3 bases read: TGTGCCAGCAGCTTTACAGGGGGAAATCAGCCC.

This clone was seen repeatedly, ten times or more. The missing CDR3 end, 3 residues past where the read stops, is filled in from the germline J gene. This chain joins TRBV7-8 and TRBJ1-5, with D unclear. This CDR3 comprises 14 residues. Between the trimmed V and J ends, which lost 3 bases and 5 bases, there was a span of 11 bases. The germline V gene encodes CDR1 SGHVS and CDR2 FQNEAQ. CDR3 DNA (partial): TGTGCCAGCAGCTTTGCGGACGGGGATCAGCCC. Protein: CASSFADGDQP. The entire CDR3 sequence reads CASSFADGDQPQHF. The full variable domain, rest sourced from reference TRBV7-8 and TRBJ1-5, is GAGVSQSPRYKVAKRGQDVALRCDPISGHVSLFWYQQALGQGPEFLTYFQNEAQLDKSGLPSDRFFAERPEGSVSTLKIQRTQQEDSAVYLCASSFADGDQPQHFGDGTRLSIL.

This clone was recorded many times. Relative to the germline gene, one junction end is altered; a read error may explain this. The read finishes 3 residues shy of the CDR3 end, and the germline J gene is used to complete it. This chain links TRBV18 with TRBJ2-7; TRBD1 aligns across 8 bases. This CDR3 region has 15 residues. Germline values: CDR1 KGHSH, CDR2 LQKENI. CDR3 DNA (partial): TGTGCCAGCTCATCACCGGAACAGGGGGCCTACGAG. Protein: CASSSPEQGAYE. The whole CDR3 protein reads CASSSPEQGAYEQYF.

This clone was counted ten times or more. The sample carries other DNA sequences with the same CDR3. The CDR3 is CSARTSGRTDTQYF. The CDR3 bases that were read are TGCAGTGCTAGAACTAGCGGGAGAACAGATACG. This rearrangement joins TRBV20-1 to TRBJ2-3, with 11 bases lining up with TRBD2. The read stops 3 residues short of the end of the CDR3; the missing end is completed from the germline J gene. The CDR3 totals 14 residues. Per germline, CDR1 DFQATT and CDR2 SNEGSKA (reference sequence). V shed 2 bases and J 3 bases; nucleotides not matched to a gene: 1.

This clone was counted many times. The sequenced CDR3 bases are TGTGCCAGCAGTGAACTAGCGGGGGGGCCCGGGGAG. Protein sequence: CASSELAGGPGE. The CDR3 as a whole reads CASSELAGGPGELFF. V is TRBV6-1 and J is TRBJ2-2; 12 nucleotides match TRBD2. The read terminates 3 residues before the CDR3 end, so the remaining end is supplied by the germline J gene. The V segment lost 2 bases and the J segment 6 bases; nucleotides outside the gene matches: 1. The germline V gene has CDR1 MNHNS and CDR2 SASEGT. This CDR3 comprises 15 residues.

In its sample, this clone was seen many times. The read stops 3 residues short of the end of the CDR3; the missing end is completed from the germline J gene. The rearrangement uses TRBV11-3 and TRBJ2-3; 8 nucleotides match TRBD2. Germline V gene data show CDR1 as SGHNT and CDR2 as YENEEA. The CDR3 length is 15 residues. The J segment lost 3 bases and the V segment lost 1 base, leaving 3 bases of the junction unmatched. This CDR3 is CASSLAGGPTDTQYF. The sequenced CDR3 bases are TGTGCCAGCAGCTTAGCGGGGGGGCCGACAGATACG.

In its sample, this clone was seen many times. The read gets to within 3 residues of the CDR3 end, and the germline J gene fills in the rest. The sample carries other DNA sequences with the same CDR3. This chain joins TRBV20-1 and TRBJ2-1; TRBD2 matches at 11 bases. CDR3 length equals 14 residues. V dropped 2 bases and J dropped 4; count of bases not matched to a gene: 1. Germline V lookup: CDR1 DFQATT, CDR2 SNEGSKA (reference sequence). The covered CDR3 bases are TGCAGTGCTAGAACTAGCGGGAGTTACAATGAG. It yields the protein CSARTSGSYNE. The full CDR3 protein is CSARTSGSYNEQFF.

Many counts were recorded for this clone. The read terminates 3 residues before the CDR3 end, so the remaining end is supplied by the germline J gene. The gene calls are TRBV19 and TRBJ2-3; D remains ambiguous. Between the trimmed V and J ends, which lost 1 base and 6 bases, there was a span of 5 bases. The CDR3 runs to 12 residues. The V gene's germline CDR1 is LNHDA and CDR2 SQIVND (reference sequence). Here the CDR3 reads CASSIGPDTQYF. The covered CDR3 bases are TGTGCCAGTAGTATAGGGCCGGATACG.

This clone was found many times. The CDR3 end lies 3 residues beyond the end of the read and is filled in from the germline J gene. This chain uses TRBV19 with TRBJ1-1; D remains unclear. This CDR3 is built from 14 residues. Between the trimmed V and J ends, which lost 10 bases and 0 bases, there was a span of 15 bases. CDR1 is LNHDA and CDR2 is SQIVND in the germline V gene (reference sequence). CDR3 sequence: CATTRAGVNTEAFF. The sequenced CDR3 bases are TGTGCCACCACACGAGCCGGGGTGAACACTGAA.

This clone was seen at least ten times. The observed sequence ends 3 residues before the CDR3 terminus, with the missing tail filled in from the germline J gene. The chain combines TRBV7-9 with TRBJ2-1; perhaps TRBD1 as D (6 bases). Germline CDR1 SEHNR, CDR2 FQNEAQ (reference sequence). V lost 10 bases and J 4 bases, leaving 17 bases between the germline ends. CDR3 length: 14 residues. CDR3 bases read: TGTGCCACCTTTGCACGGGACATATACAATGAG. Translating gives CATFARDIYNE. The whole CDR3 is CATFARDIYNEQFF.

In its sample, this clone was seen many times. CDR3 region: CSARDFQREWYEQYF. The sequenced CDR3 bases are TGCAGTGCTAGAGATTTCCAGCGGGAGTGGTACGAG. This rearrangement joins TRBV20-1 to TRBJ2-7; 8 positions agree with TRBD2. The read terminates 3 residues ahead of where the CDR3 ends, so the germline J gene completes it. The germline V gene encodes CDR1 DFQATT and CDR2 SNEGSKA (reference sequence). J lost 4 bases, V lost 0 bases, and 8 bases had no gene match. The CDR3 length is 15 residues.